This paragraph covers one TCR beta chain sequence. Its antigen is as yet unknown. The PCR made use of 60 Vbeta and 13 Jbeta primers. Here immunoSEQ multiplex PCR was the method, and the copy in TCRdb shows in-frame clones only, minus some. The profile shows 190,000 or so clones, more than 75% of them singletons. The data derive from a study of cytomegalovirus exposure and HLA in healthy donors. General study findings and limits: Listed as cytomegalovirus-associated were 150 to 200 TCR beta chains.

The receptor was isolated from a male donor in good health and CMV-seropositive. The sequencing input was PBMCs.

CDR3 residues: CASSRKGTSAPSDNEQFF. The CDR3 nucleotides are TGTGCCAGCAGTCGTAAAGGGACTAGCGCCCCCTCTGACAATGAGCAGTTCTTC. The genes are TRBV2 and TRBJ2-1, with 10 bases matching TRBD2. Germline trimming cut 5 bases from V and 5 bases from J; bases unmatched to any gene: 15. CDR1 is SNHLY, CDR2 FYNNEI, per germline. The CDR3 extends over 18 amino acids.